This T cell receptor (beta chain) was sequenced in a study of shared clonotypes between healthy human individuals (dated by TCRdb to the early 2020s). Regarding the complete study: A couple of women and a few men aged 18 to 49 years were included in the cohort. Per donor, leukapheresis produced somewhere between about 0.94 and 8.9 billion PBMCs. To estimate repertoire size and how much clonotype sharing occurs between individuals, the study deeply sequenced the blood TCR repertoires of 4 to 6 healthy adults. For each donor, CD4 naive and CD4 memory were each given three plates, CD8 naive was given two plates, and CD8 memory was given one plate. Different laboratories and diverse techniques were used to prepare libraries and sequence TCR repertoires, to increase sequencing depth and limit assay-specific biases.

Overall study results and their limits: Naive subsets generally had larger estimated clonotype richness than memory subsets did. Pairwise subsampling indicated that sequencing depth was expected to affect the degree of clonotype sharing among donors. Compared with non-shared clonotypes, clonotypes shared by all four sorted-subset donors had higher generation probabilities. Across a handful of donors, approximately 4.6% of naive CD4, 3.5% of naive CD8, about 2.3% of memory CD4, and 0.4% of memory CD8 clonotypes were shared. Incomplete sequencing was indicated by rarefaction of sorted-subset datasets, despite the large sequencing depth. Only blood was sampled, and tissue TCR repertoires likely differ from those in blood. Because the study included only a small number of donors, the genetic and exposure-history diversity represented was limited.

From the cysteine through the phenylalanine, the CDR3 covers 13 amino acids. CDR3 DNA only is kept here, 39 bases in frame from base 1. The junction shows trimming of 8 bases on V and 2 bases on J, plus 10 bases between the germline ends. Based on the germline V gene, the CDR1 and CDR2 sequences are MDHEN and SYDVKM. Using the deep immunoSEQ assay, TCR CDR3 regions were amplified from genomic DNA by multiplex PCR. For each cell subset, the extracted genomic DNA was distributed evenly across all wells of several immunoSEQ 96-well plates, and each plate served as one replicate. For sorted subsets, approximately 200 ng of genomic DNA, equivalent to around 29,000 T cell genomes, went into each replicate PCR. Purified libraries were quantified with a Qubit 3.0 fluorometer, sized on a Bioanalyzer 2100, and re-quantified with the KAPA Library Quantification kit. Every immunoSEQ 96-well plate was sequenced on a separate single-read 150-cycle Illumina NextSeq 550 flow cell. The authors' analysis ran thus. Because only junctional sequences without quality scores were contained in the immunoSEQ output, filtering matching that applied to full-length reads could not be performed. Sequences were annotated with PyIR, a Python wrapper for IgBLAST v1.9, and V/J genes and CDR3 were assigned using IMGT germline references. Reads were removed for weak V/J assignments (E-value above 1e-6), missing CDR3, stop codons, out-of-frame junctions, or ambiguous translated residues. V3J clonotypes were defined by identical inferred V gene, J gene, and CDR3 amino acid sequence. The percentage overlap between two repertoires was calculated by dividing the number of shared unique clonotypes by the size of the smaller repertoire. Repertoire richness was assessed with RTK rarefaction, the Chao1 estimator, and Recon v2.1 estimates of unobserved clonotypes. OLGA was used to compute generation probabilities for all TCRbeta clonotypes that the gDNA method yielded from four donors. TCRdb mirrors the immuneACCESS table, restricted to in-frame sequences. Some clones are absent from its copies; in checked studies, under half trace to an unresolved V gene, and the reason for the others is unknown. The V and J calls and the clone size are those of that table, but D and trimming were determined from the DNA. For this sample there are about 2.3 million clones; 92% appear just once. The ten biggest clones cover around 0.4% of the sample.

Healthy HIV-negative adults with no recently reported acute infections or vaccinations were included as donors. All donors were Caucasian adults living in Nashville, Tennessee, USA. CD4+ T cells were enriched through magnetic negative selection, after which naive cells were positively selected on CD45RA and the remaining negative fraction served as the memory subset. After blood collection by leukapheresis, PBMCs were isolated using Ficoll-Histopaque density gradient centrifugation and then cryopreserved in the vapor phase of liquid nitrogen. Purity and quantity of every magnetically sorted T cell population were checked by analytical flow cytometry. From each sorted fraction, genomic DNA was isolated and quantified by UV absorbance on a Nanodrop 2000c. A note on this clone: What this receptor recognizes is not known. No base qualities exist here, and no much larger clone lies one base off it.

The source is a young man in good health. Some clones in this sample may be carry-over from other donors' samples. Sequencing was performed on naive CD4+ T cells from PBMCs. Interpreted using the paper, the cell subset or site label stands for: CD45RA+ positively selected. In this chain, TRBV28 is recombined with TRBJ1-5; no confident D gene assignment can be made. The DNA reads TGTGCCAGCCTAGTGGCTGGCAATCAGCCCCAGCATTTT. This gives the protein CASLVAGNQPQHF.